This T cell receptor (beta chain) was identified in a study of Ad26.COV2.S vaccination and SARS-CoV-2 variants. Generated by immunoSEQ multiplex PCR, the TCRdb table keeps only in-frame clones and is missing some. The sample holds around 500,000 clones, about 88% seen once. With 4 bases removed from V and 3 bases from J, the gap between germline ends came to 16 bases. Germline V gives CDR1 MDHEN, CDR2 SYDVKM. CDR3 length equals 15 residues. Treatment defined: roughly 18 received Ad26.COV2.S at low or high dose, single or two shots; several received placebo; per-sample allocation not given. The samples date from day 63 after the first vaccine or placebo injection. This clone was seen only once.

This sequence originates from a person aged 18-65 years who received the Ad26.COV2.S COVID-19 vaccine or a placebo. V and J are TRBV28 and TRBJ2-7, with D perhaps assigned TRBD1 or TRBD2 (5 bases each). The source material was peripheral blood, sampled in a trial of Ad26.COV2.S vaccine versus placebo. The CDR3 here is CASSSPGTAYYEQYF. DNA for the CDR3: TGTGCCAGCAGTTCTCCCGGGACCGCATACTACGAGCAGTACTTC.